The 17 T cell receptor beta chains in this list originate from one sample, sequenced in a study of CD8 T cells in Susac syndrome. RNA in amounts of roughly 0.45 to 1 ug was reverse transcribed with random hexamers. TCRdb analysed the immunoSEQ multiplex PCR reads with MiXCR anew, one entry per CDR3 protein. The repertoire includes 110,000 or so distinct CDR3 sequences, 94% of them detected once, and roughly 0.098% sits in the top ten. The specimen sequenced was CD4+ T cells from PBMCs. All receptors come from a human donor in good health.

The chain is built from TRBV10-3 and TRBJ2-3, with unresolved D. This CDR3 is 13 amino acids long. CDR1 is ENHRY and CDR2 is SYGVKD in the germline V gene. Between the trimmed V and J ends, which lost 0 bases and 2 bases, there was a span of 3 bases. In DNA, the CDR3 is TGTGCCATCAGTGAGTCGAACACAGATACGCAGTATTTT. Its protein is CAISESNTDTQYF.

The chain carries TRBV10-3 and TRBJ2-5; perhaps TRBD2 as D (6 bases). Trimming removed 5 bases from V and 2 bases from J, with 9 bases in between. The CDR3 totals 13 residues. CDR1 and CDR2 from the germline V gene are ENHRY and SYGVKD. This CDR3 is CAISLGGQETQYF. The CDR3 DNA reads TGTGCCATCAGTCTCGGAGGGCAAGAGACCCAGTACTTC.

In this sample, this clonotype turned up once. V is TRBV20-1 and J is TRBJ2-2, with 8 bases aligning to TRBD2. Germline CDR1 is DFQATT and CDR2 is SNEGSKA (reference sequence). V shed 3 bases and J 1 base; nucleotides not matched to a gene: 1. The CDR3 sequence is 14 residues long. Written as DNA, the CDR3 is TGCAGTGCTAGTAGCGGGAAGAACACCGGGGAGCTGTTTTTT. Its translation is CSASSGKNTGELFF.

The chain joins TRBV30 to TRBJ1-1; D gene ambiguous. This CDR3 comprises 13 residues. Germline CDR1 reads GTSNPN; CDR2 reads SVGIG (reference sequence). V was trimmed by 3 bases and J by 4 bases, leaving 12 bases between them. The CDR3 coding sequence is TGTGCCTGGAGCCGACTTTCCTCCACTGAAGCTTTCTTT. Amino acid sequence: CAWSRLSSTEAFF.

This chain connects TRBV6-5 to TRBJ2-2; 10 bases map to TRBD2. Germline-derived CDR1 and CDR2 are MNHEY and SVGAGI. Germline trimming cut 4 bases from V and 6 bases from J; bases unmatched to any gene: 8. The CDR3 is 16 residues long. The CDR3 region is CASSSQREGLPGELFF. The CDR3 DNA follows: TGTGCCAGCAGTTCTCAGCGGGAGGGCTTACCCGGGGAGCTGTTTTTT.

J is TRBJ2-1 and V is TRBV29-1; 10 bases are shared with TRBD2. The CDR3 extends over 16 amino acids. Germline V gene sequence: CDR1 SQVTM, CDR2 ANQGSEA. J lost 0 bases, V lost 2 bases, and 4 bases had no gene match. CDR3 sequence reads: CSVESSGGLSYNEQFF. DNA for the CDR3: TGCAGCGTTGAATCTAGCGGGGGACTCTCCTACAATGAGCAGTTCTTC.

V gene TRBV6-5 combines with J gene TRBJ2-1, with 7 bases matching TRBD2. Germline values: CDR1 MNHEY, CDR2 SVGAGI. With 6 bases clipped from V and 7 bases from J, the junction kept 12 bases outside the gene matches. The CDR3 sequence is 15 residues long. In DNA, the CDR3 is TGTGCCAGCAGCGTAGCGGGCGGAGGGCGGAATGAGCAGTTCTTC. Its translation: CASSVAGGGRNEQFF.

The gene calls are TRBV28 and TRBJ1-5, with D possibly being TRBD1 (5 bases). Trimming stripped 3 bases from V and 5 bases from J, with 11 bases between. CDR3 length equals 14 residues. Per germline, CDR1 MDHEN and CDR2 SYDVKM. The CDR3 DNA is TGTGCCAGCAGTTTGTGGGGGGAGGATCAGCCCCAGCATTTT. Residues: CASSLWGEDQPQHF.

The chain joins TRBV16 to TRBJ1-3; no clear D. CDR3 length: 14 residues. V was pared by 2 bases and J by 2 bases, with 7 bases between. CDR1 is KGHSY and CDR2 is FQNENV in the germline V gene. The CDR3 region has the DNA TGTGCCAGCAGCCAAAACAGAACTGGAAACACCATATATTTT. Translated, it gives CASSQNRTGNTIYF.

The J gene is TRBJ1-4, the V gene TRBV5-1, with D perhaps TRBD1 (5 bases). CDR1 is SGHRS, CDR2 YFSETQ, per germline. V dropped 0 bases and J dropped 11 bases, with 17 bases sitting between them. The length of the CDR3 is 15 residues. CDR3 sequence: CASSLAGSGRSKLFF. The CDR3 bases are TGCGCCAGCAGCTTGGCAGGGTCAGGACGAAGTAAACTGTTTTTT. Combining the CDR3 with reference TRBV5-1 and TRBJ1-4 gives the whole variable domain KAGVTQTPRYLIKTRGQQVTLSCSPISGHRSVSWYQQTPGQGLQFLFEYFSETQRNKGNFPGRFSGRQFSNSRSEMNVSTLELGDSALYLCASSLAGSGRSKLFFGSGTQLSVL.

The chain is built from TRBV20-1 and TRBJ2-1; 12 bases fit TRBD2. Trimming removed 5 bases from V and 9 bases from J; junction bases left unmatched: 8. Germline V CDR1 and CDR2: DFQATT, SNEGSKA (reference sequence). The CDR3 is made up of 14 amino acids. CDR3 nucleotide sequence: TGCAGTGCTCCCGGACTAGCGGGATACCCTGAGCAGTTCTTC. Translation gives CSAPGLAGYPEQFF.

This chain uses TRBV15 with TRBJ2-2; D might be TRBD1 or TRBD2, each matching 5 bases. This CDR3 contains 15 residues. From germline, CDR1 is LNHNV and CDR2 YYDKDF (reference sequence). The V gene lost 6 bases and the J gene lost 0 bases, with 11 bases spanning the gap. The CDR3 loop is CATRGTLPNTGELFF. CDR3 in DNA: TGTGCCACCAGAGGGACCCTGCCGAACACCGGGGAGCTGTTTTTT. The full variable domain, rest sourced from reference TRBV15 and TRBJ2-2, is DAMVIQNPRYQVTQFGKPVTLSCSQTLNHNVMYWYQQKSSQAPKLLFHYYDKDFNNEADTPDNFQSRRPNTSFCFLDIRSPGLGDTAMYLCATRGTLPNTGELFFGEGSRLTVL.

The V and J genes are TRBV5-1 and TRBJ1-1; D is unresolved. Germline V gene data show CDR1 as SGHRS and CDR2 as YFSETQ. The CDR3 spans 14 residues. V was cut by 5 bases and J by 8 bases, with 19 bases left in between. CDR3 amino acids: CASSSTSIGREAFF. CDR3 DNA sequence: TGCGCCAGCAGTTCTACGTCGATCGGACGGGAAGCTTTCTTT.

The rearrangement uses TRBV27 and TRBJ2-5; TRBD2 matches 7 bases. V trimming: 5 bases; J trimming: 2 bases; junction bases outside the gene matches: 11. CDR3 length: 16 amino acids. Germline assignment: CDR1 MNHEY and CDR2 SMNVEV (reference sequence). CDR3 residues: CASSKNPAGRQETQYF. The CDR3 coding sequence is TGTGCCAGCAGTAAAAACCCAGCGGGGAGACAAGAGACCCAGTACTTC.

The chain carries TRBV30 and TRBJ2-2; 9 positions match TRBD2. Germline V gene sequence: CDR1 GTSNPN, CDR2 SVGIG (reference sequence). V lost 2 bases, J lost 7 bases, and 11 bases stayed unmatched. This CDR3 comprises 16 residues. This chain's CDR3 is CAWSKAGGGMGGELFF. CDR3 DNA sequence: TGTGCCTGGAGTAAAGCGGGAGGCGGAATGGGCGGGGAGCTGTTTTTT. The whole variable domain, filled in from reference TRBV30 and TRBJ2-2, reads SQTIHQWPATLVQPVGSPLSLECTVEGTSNPNLYWYRQAAGRGLQLLFYSVGIGQISSEVPQNLSASRPQDRQFILSSKKLLLSDSGFYLCAWSKAGGGMGGELFFGEGSRLTVL.

This chain connects TRBV13 to TRBJ2-3, with 8 bases lining up with TRBD2. V trimming: 6 bases; J trimming: 3 bases; junction bases outside the gene matches: 8. This CDR3 region has 15 residues. Germline CDR1 and CDR2: PRHDT and FYEKMQ (reference sequence). CDR3 nucleotides: TGTGCCAGCAGGCTGAGCGGGAGTTGGACAGATACGCAGTATTTT. It encodes CASRLSGSWTDTQYF.

About this clonotype itself: The junction shows a germline mismatch at one end, possibly a read error. The gene calls are TRBV19 and TRBJ1-5; D uncertain. The CDR3 has 12 amino acids. Germline CDR1 reads LNHDA; CDR2 reads SQIVND (reference sequence). CDR3 bases: TGTGCCAGTAGCATAGACAATCAGCCCCAGCATTTT. Translated, it gives CASSIDNQPQHF. The full variable domain, completed using reference TRBV19 and TRBJ1-5, is DGGITQSPKYLFRKEGQNVTLSCEQNLNHDAMYWYRQDPGQGLRLIYYSQIVNDFQKGDIAEGYSVSREKKESFPLTVTSAQKNPTAFYLCASSIDNQPQHFGDGTRLSIL.